This is a list of T cell receptor beta chains from one sample in a study of OX40 agonist ivuxolimab in advanced cancers. Clones were read by immunoSEQ multiplex PCR, and TCRdb kept only the in-frame ones, dropping some. The sample has 40,000 to 45,000 clones, 80% seen once. The material sequenced was CD4+ or CD8+ T cells sorted from blood, taken in a trial of the OX40 agonist ivuxolimab. Receptors were obtained from an adult with an advanced solid tumor such as melanoma, head and neck, liver or kidney cancer. Both conserved end residues are part of each CDR3. D genes are given only for firm matches. Clone size, where shown, is once, few, many, or a class for clones that have expanded.

J,V,size,D,length,DNA,CDR3
TRBJ1-5,TRBV19,.,.,15,TGTGCCAGTAGTCTCGGGAACAGCGACCCTCAGCCCCAGCATTTT,CASSLGNSDPQPQHF
TRBJ1-1,TRBV19,.,TRBD1,14,TGTGCCAGTAGGGAAGACAGGGGGCGGACTGAAGCTTTCTTT,CASREDRGRTEAFF
TRBJ1-1,TRBV27,.,TRBD1,15,TGTGCCAGCAGCCGGGACAGGATTTCGAACACTGAAGCTTTCTTT,CASSRDRISNTEAFF
TRBJ2-2,TRBV5-1,.,TRBD1,14,TGCGCCAGCAGCCCCCGGGACAGGGGGGAGGAGCTGTTTTTT,CASSPRDRGEELFF
TRBJ1-2,TRBV28,once,.,14,TGTGCCAGCAGTTCCCCAGGTTTTAACTATGGCTACACCTTC,CASSSPGFNYGYTF
TRBJ2-2,TRBV9,.,.,14,TGTGCCAGCAGCGTAGGACAGAACACCGGGGAGCTGTTTTTT,CASSVGQNTGELFF
TRBJ2-7,TRBV5-3,.,.,13,TGTGCCAGAAGCTTGGCCTGGGACTACGAGCAGTACTTC,CARSLAWDYEQYF
TRBJ2-7,TRBV18,.,.,12,TGTGCCAGCTCACCACGCCCTCCCGAGCAGTACTTC,CASSPRPPEQYF
TRBJ1-1,TRBV29-1,.,TRBD1,12,TGCAGCGTCGGACAGGGAAACACTGAAGCTTTCTTT,CSVGQGNTEAFF
TRBJ1-5,TRBV2,.,.,15,TGTGCCAGCAGTGAAAGAGGAGGGAGCAATCAGCCCCAGCATTTT,CASSERGGSNQPQHF
TRBJ2-7,TRBV19,.,TRBD1,15,TGTGCCAGTAGTTCCGGGACAGGCGATATAGGCGAGCAGTACTTC,CASSSGTGDIGEQYF
TRBJ2-1,TRBV15,.,.,15,TGTGCCACCAGCAGAGATCGGACACCGAACAATGAGCAGTTCTTC,CATSRDRTPNNEQFF
TRBJ1-6,TRBV27,.,.,12,TGTGCCAGTTCGACGGCAATGGCACCCCTCCACTTT,CASSTAMAPLHF
TRBJ1-4,TRBV7-2,few,.,12,TGTGCCAGCAGCCCCCCCCATGAAAAACTGTTTTTT,CASSPPHEKLFF
TRBJ2-5,TRBV4-1,.,.,15,TGCGCCAGCAGCCGACAGGGAGGGATTCAAGAGACCCAGTACTTC,CASSRQGGIQETQYF
TRBJ2-3,TRBV19,few,.,14,TGTGCCAGTAGCGACACAGGATTCGCAGATACGCAGTATTTT,CASSDTGFADTQYF
TRBJ1-1,TRBV29-1,.,TRBD1,12,TGCAGCGTTTATACAGGGGCCACTGAAGCTTTCTTT,CSVYTGATEAFF
TRBJ2-3,TRBV29-1,once,.,13,TGCAGCGTTGCCGGGGCCAGCACAGATACGCAGTATTTT,CSVAGASTDTQYF
TRBJ2-5,TRBV10-3,.,TRBD2,16,TGTGCCATCAGTCCCGGGGTAGCGGGAGGGCAAGAGACCCAGTACTTC,CAISPGVAGGQETQYF
TRBJ1-1,TRBV7-2,once,.,13,TGTGCCAGCAGCTTATACCCGAACACTGAAGCTTTCTTT,CASSLYPNTEAFF
TRBJ1-1,TRBV11-2,.,.,14,TGTGCCAGCAGCTTAGGGGCTGGGAACACTGAAGCTTTCTTT,CASSLGAGNTEAFF
TRBJ2-5,TRBV11-2,.,.,17,TGTGCCAGCAGTAACAAGCTCCACCAGCAACAAAAAGAGACCCAGTACTTC,CASSNKLHQQQKETQYF
TRBJ2-1,TRBV6-1,.,TRBD2,18,TGTGCCAGCAGTGGGACTAGCGGGACGTTTAGCTCCTACAATGAGCAGTTCTTC,CASSGTSGTFSSYNEQFF
TRBJ2-5,TRBV5-4,few,.,13,TGTGCCAGCAGCCCACCGCCGCCCGGGCGCCAGTACTTC,CASSPPPPGRQYF
TRBJ2-1,TRBV11-2,.,TRBD2,17,TGTGCCAGCAGCTTATGGGTAACTAGCGGGCTTTACAATGAGCAGTTCTTC,CASSLWVTSGLYNEQFF
TRBJ1-1,TRBV5-1,.,.,14,TGCGCCAGCAGGGCCGGGACGGCGAACACTGAAGCTTTCTTT,CASRAGTANTEAFF
TRBJ2-3,TRBV27,.,TRBD2,16,TGTGCCAGCAGTTTAATCCCTTCGGGGGGTTCAGTTACGCAGTATTTT,CASSLIPSGGSVTQYF
TRBJ1-3,TRBV4-1,many,TRBD1,18,TGCGCCAGCAGCCAACTAAACAGGGGAGGTCTGACTGGAAACACCATATATTTT,CASSQLNRGGLTGNTIYF
TRBJ1-5,TRBV2,.,TRBD1,15,TGTGCCAGCAGTCGGGACAGCGTGGGCAATCAGCCCCAGCATTTT,CASSRDSVGNQPQHF
TRBJ1-3,TRBV9,.,.,16,TGTGCCAGCAGCCCTTCGGACTGGACCTCTGGAAACACCATATATTTT,CASSPSDWTSGNTIYF
TRBJ2-7,TRBV6-5,.,.,13,TGTGCCAGCAGTTACAGCCAGATCAACGAGCAGTACTTC,CASSYSQINEQYF
TRBJ2-7,TRBV28,.,.,16,TGTGCCAGCAGTTCCCCCTCAGGGACGGTAGCCTACGAGCAGTACTTC,CASSSPSGTVAYEQYF
TRBJ2-7,TRBV7-2,once,.,12,TGTGCCAGCAGCTTGAGCTCCTACGAGCAGTACTTC,CASSLSSYEQYF
TRBJ2-2,TRBV2,.,.,13,TGTGCCAGCGGGCGGGAAAACACCGGGGAGCTGTTTTTT,CASGRENTGELFF
TRBJ2-2,TRBV28,.,.,12,TGTGCCAGCAGTTTACAGACCGGGGAGCTGTTTTTT,CASSLQTGELFF
TRBJ1-5,TRBV19,.,.,15,TGTGCCAGTAATCCGACAACTACGTACAATCAGCCCCAGCATTTT,CASNPTTTYNQPQHF
TRBJ1-3,TRBV7-9,.,.,15,TGTGCCAGCAGCTTAGATCAGTTCTCTGGAAACACCATATATTTT,CASSLDQFSGNTIYF
TRBJ1-1,TRBV7-2,.,.,13,TGTGCCAGCAGCTTAGCAAGGAACACTGAAGCTTTCTTT,CASSLARNTEAFF
TRBJ1-1,TRBV6-5,.,.,14,TGTGCCAGCAGCTCCCCTCGTAAGAACACTGAAGCTTTCTTT,CASSSPRKNTEAFF
TRBJ1-2,TRBV18,.,.,16,TGTGCCAGCTCACCACAATTGGCAGGGAACGGCTATGGCTACACCTTC,CASSPQLAGNGYGYTF
TRBJ2-1,TRBV4-1,.,.,13,TGCGCCAGCAATACCGTAGGGGTTGATGAGCAGTTCTTC,CASNTVGVDEQFF
TRBJ2-7,TRBV14,.,.,15,TGTGCCAGCAGCCAAGTAAGGGCTCGGGGTCCCGAGCAGTACTTC,CASSQVRARGPEQYF
TRBJ2-5,TRBV25-1,.,.,15,TGTGCCAGCAGTCGGGACGTGGTGGGTGGAGAGACCCAGTACTTC,CASSRDVVGGETQYF
TRBJ2-5,TRBV18,.,.,13,TGTGCTTCCACCCGGGTTATTCGGGAGACCCAGTACTTC,CASTRVIRETQYF
TRBJ1-4,TRBV7-2,.,TRBD1,15,TGTGCCAGCAGTCTGCAGGGGGCGCGGGGAGAAAAACTGTTTTTT,CASSLQGARGEKLFF
TRBJ2-7,TRBV7-8,.,TRBD2,15,TGTGCCAGCAATCCCCTAGCGGGAGTTACCTACGAGCAGTACTTC,CASNPLAGVTYEQYF